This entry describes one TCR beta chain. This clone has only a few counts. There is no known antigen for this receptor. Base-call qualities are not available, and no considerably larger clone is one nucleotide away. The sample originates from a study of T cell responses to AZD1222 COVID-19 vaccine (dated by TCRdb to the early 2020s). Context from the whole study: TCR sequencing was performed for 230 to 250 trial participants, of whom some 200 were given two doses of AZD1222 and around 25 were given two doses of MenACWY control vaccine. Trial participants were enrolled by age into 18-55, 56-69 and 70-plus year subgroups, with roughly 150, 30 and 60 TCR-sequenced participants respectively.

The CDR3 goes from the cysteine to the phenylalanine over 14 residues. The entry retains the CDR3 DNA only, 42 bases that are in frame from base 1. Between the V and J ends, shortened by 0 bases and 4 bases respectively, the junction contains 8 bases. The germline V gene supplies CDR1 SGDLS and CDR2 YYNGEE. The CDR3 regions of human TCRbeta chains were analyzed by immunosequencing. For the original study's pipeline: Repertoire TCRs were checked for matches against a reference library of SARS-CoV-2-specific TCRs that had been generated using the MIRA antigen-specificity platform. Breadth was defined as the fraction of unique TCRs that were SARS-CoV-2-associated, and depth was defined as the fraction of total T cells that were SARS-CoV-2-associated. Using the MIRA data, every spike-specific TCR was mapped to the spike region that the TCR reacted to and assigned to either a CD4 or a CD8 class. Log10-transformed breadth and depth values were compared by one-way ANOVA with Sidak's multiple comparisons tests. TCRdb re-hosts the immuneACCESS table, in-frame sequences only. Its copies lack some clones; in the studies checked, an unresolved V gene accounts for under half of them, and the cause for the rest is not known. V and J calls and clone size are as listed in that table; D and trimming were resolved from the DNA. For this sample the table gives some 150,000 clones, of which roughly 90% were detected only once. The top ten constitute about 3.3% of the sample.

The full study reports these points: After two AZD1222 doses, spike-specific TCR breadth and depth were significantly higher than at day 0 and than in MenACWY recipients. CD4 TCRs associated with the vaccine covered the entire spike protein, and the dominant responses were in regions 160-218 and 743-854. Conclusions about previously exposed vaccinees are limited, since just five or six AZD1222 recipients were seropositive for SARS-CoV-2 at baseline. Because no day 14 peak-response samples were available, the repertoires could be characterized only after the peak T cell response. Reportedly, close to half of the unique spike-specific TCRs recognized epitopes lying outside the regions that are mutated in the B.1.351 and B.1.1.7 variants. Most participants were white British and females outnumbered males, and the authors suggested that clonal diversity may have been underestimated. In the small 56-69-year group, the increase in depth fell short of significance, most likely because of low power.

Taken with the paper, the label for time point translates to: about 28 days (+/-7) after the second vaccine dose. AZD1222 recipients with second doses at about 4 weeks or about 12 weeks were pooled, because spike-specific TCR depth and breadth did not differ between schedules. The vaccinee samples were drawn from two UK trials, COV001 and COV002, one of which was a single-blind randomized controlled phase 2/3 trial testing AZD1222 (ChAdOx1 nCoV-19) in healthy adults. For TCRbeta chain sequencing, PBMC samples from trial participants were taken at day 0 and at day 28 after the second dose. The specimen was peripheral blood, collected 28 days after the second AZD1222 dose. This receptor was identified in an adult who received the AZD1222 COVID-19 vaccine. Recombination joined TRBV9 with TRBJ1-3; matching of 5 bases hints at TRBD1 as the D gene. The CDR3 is CASSVAGDGNTIYF. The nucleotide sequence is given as TGTGCCAGCAGCGTAGCCGGGGACGGAAACACCATATATTTT.